The clone carrying this T cell receptor (beta chain) was seen a handful of times. The use of a sample-barcoded 5' primer and a J-beta primer mix characterized a second PCR of roughly 6 to 11 cycles. TCRdb called the 5' RACE reads again in MiXCR, with one record for every CDR3 protein. The data show fewer than 2,000,000 distinct CDR3 sequences, almost 35% seen once. The individuals who served as donors were healthy Caucasians living in Russia, aged about 6 to 100. V lost 5 bases and J lost 0, with 23 bases in between. The CDR3 consists of 18 residues. Germline V gene sequence: CDR1 DFQATT, CDR2 SNEGSKA (reference sequence). This sample was taken from a study of blood T cells in healthy people across ages.

The sample consisted of blood. The V call is TRBV20-1, the J call TRBJ2-1; D possibly corresponds to TRBD2 (5 bases). This TCR came from a woman aged 25 to 45 in good health. The CDR3 DNA sequence: TGCAGTGCTCCTACTAGTGTGTGGGTCGTAAACTCCTACAATGAGCAGTTCTTC. It is translated as CSAPTSVWVVNSYNEQFF.